Below, 26 T cell receptor beta chains from the same sample are listed, as sequenced in a study of T cell responses to AZD1222 COVID-19 vaccine. Profiled with immunoSEQ multiplex PCR; TCRdb holds only in-frame clones, not every one. The top ten hold roughly 5.4% of the sample, which has 130,000 or so clones, roughly 89% seen once. The sample here was peripheral blood, taken on day 0 of AZD1222 vaccination. The receptor set was obtained from an adult in good health.

The CDR3: CASSVVAASTDTQYF. CDR3 DNA: TGTGCCAGCAGCGTAGTAGCGGCCTCCACAGATACGCAGTATTTT. The genes are TRBV9 and TRBJ2-3, with D tentatively TRBD2 (6 bases). The V gene lost 0 bases and the J gene lost 2 bases, with 10 bases spanning the gap. The CDR3 has 15 amino acids. Germline values: CDR1 SGDLS, CDR2 YYNGEE.

The rearrangement uses TRBV24-1 and TRBJ2-1; TRBD1 is a possible D gene (5 bases). Trimming shortened V by 1 base and J by 7 bases, and 16 bases separated the two germline ends. The V gene's germline CDR1 is KGHDR and CDR2 SFDVKD. This CDR3 has 16 amino acids. Here the CDR3 DNA reads TGTGCCACCAGTGATTTAGGCCCAGGGTCCCCGAATGAGCAGTTCTTC. It is translated as CATSDLGPGSPNEQFF.

The chain has TRBV23-1 and TRBJ1-2, with D possibly being TRBD1 (6 bases). TRBV23-1 is an ORF, and what it does is uncertain. CDR3 length: 19 residues. The V end was cut by 2 bases, the J end by 0 bases, with 22 bases between. For the CDR3, the DNA is TGCGCCAGCAGTCAAAACCCGAGGGGGTTTGCCCACGCTAACTATGGCTACACCTTC. Protein sequence: CASSQNPRGFAHANYGYTF.

J is TRBJ1-1 and V is TRBV18; D not certain. CDR1 and CDR2 from the germline V gene are KGHSH and LQKENI. CDR3 length equals 15 residues. The V gene lost 2 bases and the J gene lost 6 bases, with 16 bases spanning the gap. The CDR3 here is CASSPRAPTLAEAFF. In DNA form, the CDR3 reads TGTGCCAGCTCACCAAGGGCCCCGACTCTAGCTGAAGCTTTCTTT. The full variable domain, completed using reference TRBV18 and TRBJ1-1, is NAGVMQNPRHLVRRRGQEARLRCSPMKGHSHVYWYRQLPEEGLKFMVYLQKENIIDESGMPKERFSAEFPKEGPSILRIQQVVRGDSAAYFCASSPRAPTLAEAFFGQGTRLTVV.

The V gene is TRBV4-1, the J gene TRBJ1-1, with D maybe TRBD1 (6 bases). Germline assignment: CDR1 MGHRA and CDR2 YSYEKL. The CDR3 loop spans 15 amino acids. Trimming pared 4 bases from V and 7 bases from J, leaving 19 bases between. CDR3 amino acids: CASSPQEGGFDEAFF. The CDR3 DNA reads TGCGCCAGCAGCCCCCAGGAGGGGGGGTTTGATGAAGCTTTCTTT.

This rearrangement joins TRBV13 to TRBJ1-5; D ambiguous. This CDR3 spans 18 amino acids. Trimming took off 0 bases at V and 2 bases at J, with 17 bases between the two ends. Looked up from germline, CDR1 is PRHDT and CDR2 is FYEKMQ (reference sequence). The CDR3 coding sequence is TGTGCCAGCAGCTTAGGCAGGATCGGAGGGAGTGGCAATCAGCCCCAGCATTTT. As protein: CASSLGRIGGSGNQPQHF.

The chain carries TRBV18 and TRBJ1-5; 9 bases line up with TRBD1. The CDR3 covers 14 residues. Looked up from germline, CDR1 is KGHSH and CDR2 is LQKENI. Trimming cost V 6 bases and J 6 bases; bases outside gene matches: 6. This CDR3 is CASSLGQGSQPQHF. CDR3 DNA: TGTGCCAGCTCGCTCGGACAGGGGAGTCAGCCCCAGCATTTT.

A single count supports this clone. This chain joins TRBV27 and TRBJ2-7; 8 bases line up with TRBD2. The CDR3 loop spans 14 amino acids. The V and J ends lost 3 bases and 3 bases, in that order; junction bases with no gene match: 4. Germline lookup yields CDR1 MNHEY and CDR2 SMNVEV (reference sequence). As DNA, the CDR3 is TGTGCCAGCAGTTTTAATGCGGGAGGCTACGAGCAGTACTTC. It is translated as CASSFNAGGYEQYF.

The rearrangement links TRBV25-1 to TRBJ2-5, with 8 bases identical to TRBD2. The trim removed 4 bases at V and 2 bases at J, leaving 3 bases unmatched. Germline V gene data show CDR1 as MGHDK and CDR2 as SYGVNS. The CDR3 totals 14 residues. CDR3 sequence (DNA): TGTGCCAGCAGTGCTCGACTAGCGCAAGAGACCCAGTACTTC. Translation gives CASSARLAQETQYF.

The chain has TRBV3-1 (or the pseudogene TRBV3-2) and TRBJ1-4, with D maybe TRBD1 (5 bases). The germline V gene encodes CDR1 LGHDT and CDR2 YNNKEL (reference sequence). This CDR3 is 15 amino acids long. Trimming shortened V by 0 bases and J by 8 bases, and 13 bases separated the two germline ends. The chain's CDR3 is CASSQEVGGREKLFF. DNA of the CDR3: TGTGCCAGCAGCCAAGAGGTTGGGGGAAGGGAAAAACTGTTTTTT.

The chain couples TRBV15 to TRBJ1-3; 10 positions agree with TRBD1. The CDR3 has 14 amino acids. Germline V CDR1 and CDR2: LNHNV, YYDKDF (reference sequence). With 8 bases clipped from V and 4 bases from J, the junction kept 5 bases outside the gene matches. CDR3 protein: CATGDRGHGNTIYF. CDR3 DNA: TGTGCCACCGGCGACAGGGGGCACGGAAACACCATATATTTT.

The chain employs TRBV19 and TRBJ1-5; TRBD1 matches 11 bases. CDR1 LNHDA and CDR2 SQIVND come from the germline V gene (reference sequence). The CDR3 sequence is 17 residues long. The trim removed 2 bases at V and 5 bases at J, leaving 8 bases unmatched. The CDR3 bases are TGTGCCAGTAGTATAACAACCGGGACAGGGGGGGATCAGCCCCAGCATTTT. As protein: CASSITTGTGGDQPQHF.

V is TRBV10-2 and J is TRBJ2-1; D may correspond to TRBD1 or TRBD2 (5 bases each). The CDR3 has 11 residues. The germline V gene has CDR1 WSHSY and CDR2 SAAADI. The germline V and J ends were trimmed by 4 bases and 7 bases, with 5 bases remaining between them. CDR3 coding DNA: TGCGCCAGCAGTGGGGGGAATGAGCAGTTCTTC. This translates into CASSGGNEQFF.

The V and J genes are TRBV7-2 and TRBJ2-5; no reliable D call. CDR3 length: 11 amino acids. Germline V gene data show CDR1 as SGHTA and CDR2 as FQGNSA. V lost 6 bases, J lost 2 bases, and 4 bases lay in between. The CDR3 reads CASSKQETQYF. The CDR3 DNA sequence: TGTGCCAGCAGTAAGCAAGAGACCCAGTACTTC.

For the CDR3, the DNA is TGTGCCAGCTTCGGTCAAGGTGGGACACCCCTCGAGTCCTATGGCTACACCTTC. Its translation is CASFGQGGTPLESYGYTF. The chain has TRBV2 and TRBJ1-2; the D gene is possibly TRBD1 (6 bases). V was trimmed by 8 bases and J by 4 bases, leaving 29 bases between them. The CDR3 length is 18 residues. Germline V gene lookup returns CDR1 SNHLY and CDR2 FYNNEI.

The chain's CDR3 is CASSPQGYSGANVLTF. The CDR3 DNA is TGTGCCAGCTCACCACAGGGGTATTCTGGGGCCAACGTCCTGACTTTC. The V call is TRBV18, the J call TRBJ2-6; D perhaps matches TRBD1 (5 bases). This CDR3 contains 16 residues. V was cut by 1 base and J by 1 base, with 8 bases left in between. Per germline, CDR1 KGHSH and CDR2 LQKENI.

The chain joins TRBV5-4 to TRBJ1-3; D ambiguous. Germline assignment: CDR1 SGHNT and CDR2 YYREEE (reference sequence). V lost 0 bases and J lost 7, with 11 bases in between. The CDR3 runs to 14 residues. CDR3 loop: CASSLGGVGNTIYF. DNA of the CDR3: TGTGCCAGCAGCTTGGGGGGAGTAGGGAACACCATATATTTT. The full variable domain, rest sourced from reference TRBV5-4 and TRBJ1-3, is ETGVTQSPTHLIKTRGQQVTLRCSSQSGHNTVSWYQQALGQGPQFIFQYYREEENGRGNFPPRFSGLQFPNYSSELNVNALELDDSALYLCASSLGGVGNTIYFGEGSWLTVV.

The chain has TRBV6-5 and TRBJ1-1; D is undetermined. The CDR3 spans 14 residues. Per the germline V gene, CDR1 is MNHEY and CDR2 is SVGAGI. Deletions cut 4 bases from V and 2 bases from J, with 11 bases between. CDR3 sequence reads: CASSWIGPNTEAFF. CDR3 sequence (DNA): TGTGCCAGCAGTTGGATAGGGCCCAACACTGAAGCTTTCTTT.

The rearrangement links TRBV3-1 (or the pseudogene TRBV3-2) to TRBJ2-1; weak D call: TRBD2 (7 bases). This CDR3 is 16 amino acids long. Per the germline V gene, CDR1 is LGHDT and CDR2 is YNNKEL (reference sequence). Trimming removed 0 bases from V and 5 bases from J, with 14 bases in between. The CDR3 reads CASSQDVAGAHNEQFF. The CDR3 region has the DNA TGTGCCAGCAGCCAAGATGTCGCGGGGGCGCACAATGAGCAGTTCTTC.

The chain uses TRBV20-1 and TRBJ1-5; tentative D call: TRBD1 (5 bases). This CDR3 is built from 15 residues. Germline assignment: CDR1 DFQATT and CDR2 SNEGSKA (reference sequence). Trimming cost V 3 bases and J 5 bases, with 17 bases left between them. CDR3 DNA sequence: TGCAGTGCTAGTGGGGGGACCGGAGGGGATCAGCCCCAGCATTTT. This translates into CSASGGTGGDQPQHF.

The rearrangement joins TRBV19 to TRBJ1-1; the D is unclear. Deletions cut 9 bases from V and 5 bases from J, with 19 bases between. Germline V gene data show CDR1 as LNHDA and CDR2 as SQIVND (reference sequence). The CDR3 runs 14 residues. The CDR3 DNA is TGTGCCAGCCAGAGGGAGGGCGGGCGGACTGAAGCTTTCTTT. This translates into CASQREGGRTEAFF.

CDR3 bases: TGTGCCAGCGGGGCAGGGGGCCCCGGGGAGCTGTTTTTT. The encoded protein is CASGAGGPGELFF. The rearrangement joins TRBV28 to TRBJ2-2, with TRBD1 matching over 8 bases. V gave up 8 bases and J gave up 6 bases; unmatched junction bases: 5. Germline V CDR1 and CDR2: MDHEN, SYDVKM. CDR3 length: 13 amino acids.

The CDR3 region has the DNA TGTGCCAGCAGCGTAGATAGCGGACCACAAGAGACCCAGTACTTC. Amino acid sequence: CASSVDSGPQETQYF. V is TRBV9 and J is TRBJ2-5; TRBD2 is a possible D gene (6 bases). The CDR3 spans 15 residues. Trimming shortened V by 0 bases and J by 2 bases, and 11 bases separated the two germline ends. The V gene's germline CDR1 is SGDLS and CDR2 YYNGEE.

This sequence joins TRBV6-2 or TRBV6-3 and TRBJ1-3; a possible D gene is TRBD1 (6 bases). CDR1 and CDR2 from the germline V gene are MNHEY and SVGEGT. The CDR3 consists of 16 residues. V was cut by 5 bases and J by 0 bases, with 14 bases left in between. The CDR3 is CASSPGQHHSGNTIYF. The DNA for the CDR3 is TGTGCCAGCAGTCCCGGACAGCATCACTCTGGAAACACCATATATTTT.

This clone was recorded once. This chain joins TRBV2 and TRBJ1-2; D gene ambiguous. V lost 8 bases to trimming and J lost 4 bases, with 20 bases between them. Germline CDR1 SNHLY, CDR2 FYNNEI. The CDR3 loop spans 15 amino acids. CDR3 sequence reads: CASLPGLLELYGYTF. The CDR3 coding sequence is TGTGCCAGCCTTCCGGGTCTCCTTGAGCTCTATGGCTACACCTTC.

The chain joins TRBV2 to TRBJ1-3, with D tentatively TRBD1 (6 bases). V was clipped by 7 bases and J by 0 bases, with 19 bases between them. The CDR3 is 17 residues long. Per the germline V gene, CDR1 is SNHLY and CDR2 is FYNNEI. CDR3 DNA: TGTGCCAGCAAGGGAGACAGGACATTATCCTCTGGAAACACCATATATTTT. This codes for CASKGDRTLSSGNTIYF.